This T cell receptor (beta chain) stems from a study of T cells in localized non-small cell lung cancer. Study-wide findings and caveats: Those with higher blood T cell density had longer overall survival. A median of about 60 of the top 100 tumor clones appeared in adjacent lung, which was paired and uninvolved.

Turning to this clone: Its antigen is still unknown.

Germline CDR1 is SGHAT and CDR2 is FQDESV (reference sequence). V was shortened by 5 bases and J by 11 bases, with 15 bases between the two germline ends. The CDR3 has 12 residues. Only in-frame clones appear in the TCRdb table, and some are missing; sequencing was by immunoSEQ multiplex PCR. The table lists fewer than 100,000 clones, 70% to 90% of them singletons. This chain connects TRBV11-1 to TRBJ1-1, with D perhaps matching TRBD1 (6 bases). The sample here was peripheral blood, taken before any cancer treatment. The receptor was isolated from an older female donor with stage I lung adenocarcinoma. CDR3: CASSVTDRRAFF. In DNA, the CDR3 is TGTGCCAGCAGCGTAACGGACAGAAGGGCTTTCTTT.